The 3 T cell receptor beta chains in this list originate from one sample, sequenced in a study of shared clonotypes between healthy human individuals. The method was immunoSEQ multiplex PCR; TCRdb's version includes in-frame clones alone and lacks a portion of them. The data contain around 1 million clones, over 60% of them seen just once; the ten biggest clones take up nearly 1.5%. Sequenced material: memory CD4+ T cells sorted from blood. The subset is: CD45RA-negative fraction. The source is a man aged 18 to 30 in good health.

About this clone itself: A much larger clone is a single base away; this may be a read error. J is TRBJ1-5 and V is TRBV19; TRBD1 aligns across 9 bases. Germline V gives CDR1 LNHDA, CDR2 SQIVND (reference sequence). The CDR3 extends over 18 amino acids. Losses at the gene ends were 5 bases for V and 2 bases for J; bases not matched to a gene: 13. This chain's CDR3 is CASSAPPGTGRRNQPQHF. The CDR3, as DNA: TGTGCCAGTAGTGCTCCGCCGGGGACAGGGCGGCGCAATCAGCCCCAGCATTTT.

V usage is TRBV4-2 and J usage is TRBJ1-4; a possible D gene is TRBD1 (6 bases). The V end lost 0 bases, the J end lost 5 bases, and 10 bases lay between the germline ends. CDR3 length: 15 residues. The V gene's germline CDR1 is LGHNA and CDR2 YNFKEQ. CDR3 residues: CASSQERGQNEKLFF. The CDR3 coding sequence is TGTGCCAGCAGCCAAGAACGGGGGCAGAATGAAAAACTGTTTTTT.

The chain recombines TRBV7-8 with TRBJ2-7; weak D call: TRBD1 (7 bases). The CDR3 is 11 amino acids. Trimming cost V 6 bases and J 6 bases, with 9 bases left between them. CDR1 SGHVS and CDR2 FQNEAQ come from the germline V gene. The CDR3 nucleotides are TGTGCCAGCAGGCAGGGGGGCGAGCAGTACTTC. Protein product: CASRQGGEQYF.